This entry features one T cell receptor (beta chain) sequence. This clonotype was found many times. No cognate antigen has been identified for it. Base quality data are lacking; no much larger clone is found one base away. This specimen comes from a study of human T cells and chemical hapten exposure (dated by TCRdb to 2020 to 2023). The study in broad terms: For sensitization, 2% DPC in acetone was applied to a roughly 2 cm by roughly 2 cm area of upper inner arm skin. Throughout the study period of approximately 23 weeks, patients also received therapeutic DPC doses to the scalp every week. Patch testing was done on the upper back using Finn chambers containing 0.01% DPC, and results were scored after 6 days according to International Contact Dermatitis Research Group standards. Most of the patients in the cohort were female, and the cohort covered alopecia areata with under or over 50% scalp involvement, alopecia totalis and alopecia universalis. The libraries were sequenced as a pool, and the TCR yield per sample differed mostly because of small variations in library volumes within the pool. In alopecia patients, the study followed how the peripheral blood TCR repertoire changed in vivo over primary and secondary sensitization to diphenylcyclopropenone (DPC), a hapten. Blood samples were taken from patients before sensitization (week 0) and then at 2, 6 and about 24 weeks after DPC sensitization. For TCR sequencing, blood came from some 31 alopecia patients at anywhere from one to four time points (pre-sensitization, 2, 6 and 24 weeks). General study outcomes and caveats: Significantly more large CDR3 similarity clusters were formed by expanded TCRs than by pre-sensitization or healthy control sets, consistent with antigen-driven responses. The number of TCRs above 1 in 1000 frequency did not change with DPC sensitization; there was no evidence of global repertoire structure alterations. Patch test score correlated positively with the number of PT1 expanded TCRs, reaching significance at thresholds 8, 16 and 32 but not at 4. Because all patients had alopecia, a presumed autoimmune disease, the immune response of the patients might differ from that of healthy individuals. After repeated subsampling, changes were observed in the strength of the expansion versus patch-test correlation and in the threshold at which the correlation became significant.

Library preparation was by RACE. The sample was run on a NextSeq 500. During library preparation, unique molecular identifiers were attached to individual cDNA molecules so that TCRs could be counted quantitatively and reproducibly. For every blood RNA sample, sequencing covered both the TCR alpha and TCR beta chains. The authors' analysis ran thus. A median of roughly 99,000 TCRs per sample was observed, with a range of about 20,000 to 690,600. V, J and CDR3 annotation of the TCR reads was carried out using the Decombinator software suite. To make PS versus PT1 abundance plots, every sample was subsampled to the same number of TCRs (28,000). TCRs were defined as expanded if absent before sensitization and observed at least eight times at the 2-week time point. TCRdb's own reprocessing of the public reads used fastp at Q25 and MiXCR and kept productive beta chains. When rows share a CDR3 protein, they turn into one entry using the most common DNA and genes. TCRdb's processing, not the authors', yielded these V and J calls. The sample table contains some 81,000 distinct CDR3 sequences; only one count was recorded for about 8% of them. The ten largest make up 1.5% to 1.8% of the sample.

There are 15 amino acids in the CDR3, from cysteine to phenylalanine inclusive. Kept here is only the CDR3 DNA, which spans 45 bases and is read in frame from base 1. Trimming takes 5 bases off V and 3 bases off J; junction bases not matched to a gene: 8. The time point label, as the study defines it: patch test 1, 2 weeks after DPC sensitization. The treatment or condition tag for this specimen amounts to: therapeutic diphenylcyclopropenone sensitization with weekly scalp DPC. Blood at each patch-test visit was drawn before the patch test was applied. Patients were considered eligible if aged 18 to 70, diagnosed with alopecia and deemed suitable for DPC therapy, and patients were excluded if pregnant. Total RNA was isolated from unfractionated whole blood collected in Tempus Blood RNA tubes.

This chain is built from TRBV12-3 or TRBV12-4 and TRBJ2-7, with 9 middle bases fitting TRBD1. Here the sequenced sample was whole blood, taken in connection with sensitization to the hapten diphenylcyclopropenone (DPC). The clonotype comes from a woman aged 25 to 39 with alopecia areata. Some clones in this sample may be carry-over from other donors' samples. The CDR3 reads CASSPRDRAYYEQYF. The DNA sequence reads TGTGCCAGCAGTCCCCGGGACAGGGCTTACTACGAGCAGTACTTC.